The rows below give T cell receptor beta chains drawn from one sample of a study of CDR3 diversity in severe acne. TCRdb itself ran the PCR reads through MiXCR, one entry per CDR3 protein. Of about 100,000 distinct CDR3 sequences listed, more than 45% are singletons. Material for sequencing was blood. The source is a male donor with acne. Each CDR3 is given with its conserved first and last residue. The D gene is left open where the match is weak. Clone sizes are given selectively: once, few, many, or a class where the clone is expanded.

V	size	D	J	CDR3	DNA
TRBV7-2	-	TRBD1	TRBJ2-5	CASSLTGWLETQYF	TGTGCCAGCAGCTTGACAGGGTGGCTGGAGACCCAGTACTTC
TRBV19	many	-	TRBJ2-5	CASTNTGQETQYF	TGTGCCAGTACCAATACAGGGCAGGAGACCCAGTACTTC
TRBV28	few	TRBD2	TRBJ2-2	CASSPIASGPGELFF	TGTGCCAGCAGTCCAATTGCTAGCGGTCCCGGGGAGCTGTTTTTT
TRBV7-3	-	-	TRBJ1-2	CASSPPSLAATHGYTF	TGTGCCAGCAGTCCACCCTCCCTGGCAGCAACACATGGCTACACCTTC
TRBV2	-	TRBD2	TRBJ2-7	CASSGTSGSSYEQYF	TGTGCCAGCAGTGGGACTAGCGGGAGCTCCTACGAGCAGTACTTC
TRBV27	-	-	TRBJ1-2	CASSLLTGIGGYTF	TGTGCCAGCAGTTTATTAACAGGGATAGGTGGCTACACCTTC
TRBV6-5	-	-	TRBJ2-3	CASSPGILSTDTQYF	TGTGCCAGCAGCCCGGGGATCCTCTCAACAGATACGCAGTATTTT
TRBV10-3	-	TRBD1	TRBJ1-5	CAVQGSDQPQHF	TGTGCCGTACAGGGGTCTGATCAGCCCCAGCATTTT
TRBV7-9	-	-	TRBJ2-7	CASSLAKRGISEQYF	TGTGCCAGCAGCTTAGCGAAAAGAGGGATCTCCGAGCAGTACTTC
TRBV6-2/TRBV6-3	many	-	TRBJ2-6	CASRADSLLWANVLTF	TGTGCCAGCAGGGCTGACAGCCTCCTGTGGGCCAACGTCCTGACTTTC